These 28 T cell receptor beta chains were all obtained from the same sample, sequenced in a study of T cell responses to AZD1222 COVID-19 vaccine. The repertoire was sequenced with immunoSEQ multiplex PCR; TCRdb's copy has only in-frame clones and lacks some. The sample consists of about 180,000 clones, approximately 90% of them appearing once. Sequencing used peripheral blood, obtained on day 0 of AZD1222 vaccination. Receptors were obtained from an adult in good health.

This clone was observed a single time. V usage is TRBV7-9 and J usage is TRBJ1-6; 10 bases align to TRBD1. This CDR3 region has 15 residues. The germline CDR1 and CDR2 sequences are SEHNR and FQNEAQ (reference sequence). Unmatched junction bases numbered 1, after V lost 1 base and J lost 7 bases. The CDR3 region is CASSLEGQGNSPLHF. CDR3 nucleotide sequence: TGTGCCAGCAGCTTAGAGGGACAGGGGAATTCACCCCTCCACTTT.

This sequence joins TRBV7-9 and TRBJ2-1; TRBD2 aligns across 8 bases. The CDR3 runs 15 residues. CDR1 and CDR2 (germline): SEHNR, FQNEAQ (reference sequence). Unmatched junction bases numbered 9, after V lost 7 bases and J lost 4 bases. This chain's CDR3 is CASITAGGKYNEQFF. CDR3 sequence (DNA): TGTGCCAGCATTACTGCGGGGGGTAAATACAATGAGCAGTTCTTC.

The rearrangement links TRBV5-4 to TRBJ2-7; D possibly uses TRBD1 or TRBD2 (5 bases each). The CDR3 is 13 residues long. Per the germline V gene, CDR1 is SGHNT and CDR2 is YYREEE (reference sequence). V shed 3 bases and J shed 6 bases, with 13 bases lying between them. Here the CDR3 DNA reads TGTGCCAGCAGCTCTGACCGGGACGGCGAGCAGTACGTC. It translates to CASSSDRDGEQYV.

This clone has only a few counts. The chain uses TRBV7-9 and TRBJ1-4, with D maybe TRBD1 (5 bases). Deletions cut 1 base from V and 3 bases from J, with 21 bases between. Germline V gene lookup returns CDR1 SEHNR and CDR2 FQNEAQ (reference sequence). The CDR3 spans 19 residues. The CDR3: CASSLGGRGPTDSNEKLFF. The CDR3 DNA is TGTGCCAGCAGCTTAGGGGGTAGGGGACCGACAGATTCTAATGAAAAACTGTTTTTT.

The genes are TRBV5-6 and TRBJ2-7; D possibly corresponds to TRBD2 (7 bases). The CDR3 has 14 amino acids. Germline CDR1 reads SGHDT; CDR2 reads YYEEEE. V lost 5 bases to trimming and J lost 6 bases, with 18 bases between them. The CDR3, as DNA: TGTGCCAGCAGGGATAACACAGGGAGGGGCGAGCAGTACGTC. Protein product: CASRDNTGRGEQYV.

The gene calls are TRBV7-9 and TRBJ1-5; 10 bases align to TRBD1. Trimming cost V 5 bases and J 2 bases; bases outside gene matches: 6. Germline CDR1 is SEHNR and CDR2 is FQNEAQ (reference sequence). The CDR3 is 16 amino acids. The CDR3 sequence: CASSRDRGPRNQPQHF. The CDR3 nucleotides read TGTGCCAGCAGCCGGGACAGGGGCCCTCGCAATCAGCCCCAGCATTTT. Full variable domain (outside the CDR3, taken from reference TRBV7-9 and TRBJ1-5): DTGVSQNPRHKITKRGQNVTFRCDPISEHNRLYWYRQTLGQGPEFLTYFQNEAQLEKSRLLSDRFSAERPKGSFSTLEIQRTEQGDSAMYLCASSRDRGPRNQPQHFGDGTRLSIL.

The chain carries TRBV9 and TRBJ1-1; 7 bases align to TRBD1. V lost 4 bases, J lost 5 bases, and 5 bases stayed unmatched. This CDR3 spans 13 amino acids. Germline CDR1 reads SGDLS; CDR2 reads YYNGEE. CDR3 DNA: TGTGCCAGCAGCAGGCCAGGGGGGACTGAAGCTTTCTTT. As protein: CASSRPGGTEAFF.

The genes are TRBV4-1 and TRBJ2-1; no reliable D call. V dropped 4 bases and J dropped 8 bases, with 9 bases sitting between them. The CDR3 length is 12 residues. Germline V CDR1 and CDR2: MGHRA, YSYEKL. CDR3 DNA sequence: TGCGCCAGCAGCCCTACGAGCGATGAGCAGTTCTTC. Translation: CASSPTSDEQFF.

The chain has TRBV5-4 and TRBJ1-6; possibly TRBD1 for D (6 bases). Germline CDR1 is SGHNT and CDR2 is YYREEE (reference sequence). The CDR3 totals 16 residues. V lost 3 bases, J lost 13 bases, and 23 bases lay in between. The CDR3 is CASSSRTAGGHQPLHF. DNA of the CDR3: TGTGCCAGCAGCTCCCGGACAGCCGGTGGTCACCAGCCCCTCCACTTT.

The count of this clone is one. The chain couples TRBV3-1 (or the pseudogene TRBV3-2) to TRBJ1-5; 7 bases are a match to TRBD1. Looked up from germline, CDR1 is LGHDT and CDR2 is YNNKEL (reference sequence). This CDR3 comprises 17 residues. Losses at the gene ends were 2 bases for V and 1 base for J; bases not matched to a gene: 8. CDR3 in DNA: TGTGCCAGCAGCCAAAGCCTAACAGGGGCCAGCAATCAGCCCCAGCATTTT. Its protein is CASSQSLTGASNQPQHF.

A single count supports this clone. The V gene is TRBV11-2, the J gene TRBJ2-7; D is ambiguous. Germline V gene lookup returns CDR1 SGHAT and CDR2 FQNNGV. Between the trimmed V and J ends, which lost 5 bases and 0 bases, there was a span of 5 bases. This CDR3 contains 12 residues. The CDR3 nucleotides are TGTGCCAGCAGCCGAAGCTCCTACGAGCAGTACTTC. This translates into CASSRSSYEQYF.

V and J are TRBV29-1 and TRBJ2-7; tentatively, D is TRBD1 or TRBD2 (5 bases each). V was clipped by 3 bases and J by 2 bases, with 5 bases between them. Germline V gene lookup returns CDR1 SQVTM and CDR2 ANQGSEA. The CDR3 sequence is 11 residues long. The CDR3 loop is CSVEGAYEQYF. In DNA, the CDR3 is TGCAGCGTTGAGGGGGCCTACGAGCAGTACTTC.

This clone showed up just a few times. The chain uses TRBV11-1 and TRBJ1-4; 8 bases agree with TRBD1. Germline CDR1 is SGHAT and CDR2 is FQDESV (reference sequence). The CDR3 covers 14 residues. Trimming took 3 bases from V and 7 from J; bases not matched to a gene: 4. The CDR3 region has the DNA TGTGCCAGCAGCTTCGGCAGGGGGCCTGAAAAACTGTTTTTT. It codes for CASSFGRGPEKLFF.

This chain uses TRBV25-1 with TRBJ1-1, with 9 positions matching TRBD1. Trimming at V came to 3 bases and at J to 3 bases, leaving 5 bases not matched to a gene. The CDR3 runs 15 residues. Germline V gene sequence: CDR1 MGHDK, CDR2 SYGVNS. CDR3 DNA: TGTGCCAGCAGTGATCGGGGGGACAGGGACACTGAAGCTTTCTTT. Residues: CASSDRGDRDTEAFF.

The V gene is TRBV27, the J gene TRBJ2-5; no clear D. Per the germline V gene, CDR1 is MNHEY and CDR2 is SMNVEV (reference sequence). The CDR3 extends over 13 amino acids. V lost 6 bases, J lost 2 bases, and 10 bases lay in between. In DNA, the CDR3 is TGTGCCAGCAGACTGGCCCAACAAGAGACCCAGTACTTC. Protein: CASRLAQQETQYF.

The gene calls are TRBV9 and TRBJ1-1; 7 bases match TRBD1. V shed 4 bases and J 4 bases; nucleotides not matched to a gene: 4. This CDR3 spans 13 amino acids. CDR1 is SGDLS, CDR2 YYNGEE, per germline. The CDR3 DNA sequence: TGTGCCAGCAGCAGAACAGGGGTCACTGAAGCTTTCTTT. Translating it yields CASSRTGVTEAFF.

The V gene is TRBV3-1 (or the pseudogene TRBV3-2), the J gene TRBJ1-2, with unresolved D. This CDR3 is built from 13 residues. The germline V gene encodes CDR1 LGHDT and CDR2 YNNKEL (reference sequence). With 1 base removed from V and 8 bases from J, the gap between germline ends came to 11 bases. In nucleotides, the CDR3 is TGTGCCAGCAGCCAAGCCACCCGGGAAGGCTACACCTTC. Translating gives CASSQATREGYTF.

The chain links TRBV29-1 to TRBJ2-7, with D hard to call. The germline V and J ends were trimmed by 4 bases and 3 bases, with 13 bases remaining between them. CDR1 and CDR2 from the germline V gene are SQVTM and ANQGSEA. The CDR3 loop spans 13 amino acids. In DNA form, the CDR3 reads TGCAGCGTTGGTCTGGGCCATTACTACGAGCAGTACTTC. This sequence encodes CSVGLGHYYEQYF.

This rearrangement joins TRBV6-5 to TRBJ1-6, with 7 bases matching TRBD1. Germline lookup yields CDR1 MNHEY and CDR2 SVGAGI. The CDR3 spans 15 residues. After removal of 4 bases from V and 8 bases from J, the junction contained 8 bases not matched to a gene. In nucleotides, the CDR3 is TGTGCCAGCAGTTTCTTGACAGGGAGGGATTCACCCCTCCACTTT. This gives the protein CASSFLTGRDSPLHF.

J is TRBJ2-7 and V is TRBV4-2, with 9 bases fitting TRBD2. The CDR3 extends over 15 amino acids. Germline V gene data show CDR1 as LGHNA and CDR2 as YNFKEQ. The V segment lost 2 bases and the J segment 7 bases; nucleotides outside the gene matches: 9. CDR3 nucleotide sequence: TGTGCCAGCAGCCAACCGGGACTAGCAAGTCGGGAGCAGTACTTC. Encoded protein: CASSQPGLASREQYF.

The rearrangement links TRBV7-2 to TRBJ1-5; D is uncertain. Trimming removed 2 bases at V and 5 bases at J, with 10 bases between. Germline values: CDR1 SGHTA, CDR2 FQGNSA. This CDR3 contains 14 residues. The CDR3 DNA reads as TGTGCCAGCAGCTTAATCGGCGGGTATCAGCCCCAGCATTTT. Its protein is CASSLIGGYQPQHF.

A few counts support this clone. This chain uses TRBV5-6 with TRBJ2-2; the match to TRBD2 covers 12 bases. V gave up 4 bases and J gave up 0 bases; unmatched junction bases: 7. CDR1 SGHDT and CDR2 YYEEEE come from the germline V gene. The CDR3 has 18 amino acids. The CDR3 nucleotides read TGTGCCAGCAGCAAGGGACTAGCGGGCAACGCGAACACCGGGGAGCTGTTTTTT. This translates into CASSKGLAGNANTGELFF.

The genes are TRBV5-4 and TRBJ2-6, with D possibly matching TRBD2 (7 bases). V was pared by 7 bases and J by 0 bases, with 17 bases between. Germline V gene data show CDR1 as SGHNT and CDR2 as YYREEE (reference sequence). CDR3 length: 17 amino acids. CDR3 region: CASHYGGRSSGANVLTF. DNA for the CDR3: TGTGCCAGCCACTACGGGGGGCGTTCCTCTGGGGCCAACGTCCTGACTTTC.

The rearrangement joins TRBV5-8 to TRBJ2-2, with 7 nucleotides matching TRBD2. Per the germline V gene, CDR1 is SGHTS and CDR2 is YDEGEE. This CDR3 is built from 12 residues. Germline trimming cut 7 bases from V and 13 bases from J; bases unmatched to any gene: 10. In DNA, the CDR3 is TGTGCCAGCCTCTTGTGGGAGGGTCCGCTGTTTTTT. Translating it yields CASLLWEGPLFF.

On this clone itself: Other DNA sequences in the sample encode the same CDR3. The chain couples TRBV18 to TRBJ1-6, with a possible D match to TRBD1 (5 bases). This CDR3 comprises 13 residues. V dropped 2 bases and J dropped 7 bases, with 6 bases sitting between them. The germline CDR1 and CDR2 sequences are KGHSH and LQKENI. CDR3 nucleotide sequence: TGTGCCAGCTCACCAGGGGGAAATTCACCCCTCCACTTT. It encodes CASSPGGNSPLHF. The whole variable domain, remainder taken from reference TRBV18 and TRBJ1-6, is NAGVMQNPRHLVRRRGQEARLRCSPMKGHSHVYWYRQLPEEGLKFMVYLQKENIIDESGMPKERFSAEFPKEGPSILRIQQVVRGDSAAYFCASSPGGNSPLHFGNGTRLTVT.

The CDR3 region has the DNA TGTGCCAGTAGGGGACAGGGAAGCTCCTACGAGCAGTACTTC. Translated: CASRGQGSSYEQYF. The rearrangement links TRBV27 to TRBJ2-7; the match to TRBD1 covers 9 bases. Per the germline V gene, CDR1 is MNHEY and CDR2 is SMNVEV (reference sequence). The CDR3 sequence is 14 residues long. The V gene end was trimmed by 9 bases and the J gene end by 0 bases; junction bases not matched to a gene: 6.

CDR3 protein: CASSFTGSGNTIYF. In DNA, the CDR3 is TGTGCCAGCAGCTTCACAGGCTCTGGAAACACCATATATTTT. The J gene is TRBJ1-3, the V gene TRBV3-1 (or the pseudogene TRBV3-2), with TRBD1 as a possible D gene (5 bases). The germline CDR1 and CDR2 sequences are LGHDT and YNNKEL (reference sequence). V was trimmed by 5 bases and J by 0 bases, leaving 8 bases between them. The CDR3 has 14 amino acids.

About this clone: The sample carries other DNA sequences with the same CDR3. V gene TRBV12-3 or TRBV12-4 combines with J gene TRBJ1-5; D gene unclear. The CDR3 has 12 amino acids. V was pared by 0 bases and J by 6 bases, with 3 bases between. The CDR3 loop reads CASSLAGQPQHF. The DNA of the CDR3 is TGTGCCAGCAGTTTAGCCGGTCAGCCCCAGCATTTT.